These 6 T cell receptor beta chains were all obtained from the same sample, sequenced in a study of T cells in localized non-small cell lung cancer (TCRdb year 2020). The library was generated by the immunoSEQ multiplex PCR assay. TCRdb limited this immuneACCESS table to in-frame rearrangements with V and J called. A share of clones is missing; checked studies link under half to unresolved V genes, and the rest is unexplained. For this sample there are around 3,600 clones; about 29% appear just once. Of the sample, about 9.1% is held by the ten largest clones. This specimen consisted of lung tumor tissue, obtained before any cancer treatment. These receptor sequences come from a male donor older than 55 with stage I lung adenocarcinoma.

This chain joins TRBV7-5 and TRBJ2-7; the table assigns TRBD2, which was not confirmed against the DNA. TRBV7-5 counts as a pseudogene. CDR3 length: 14 amino acids. CDR3 sequence (DNA): TGTGCCAGCAGCTTAGTGGCGGGAGTCTACGAGCAGTACTTC. Amino acid sequence: CASSLVAGVYEQYF.

The rearrangement joins TRBV6-8 to TRBJ1-1; D not certain. The CDR3 length is 13 residues. Germline CDR1 reads MNHGY; CDR2 reads SAAAGT. V was cut by 7 bases and J by 5 bases, with 14 bases left in between. The CDR3 loop is CASIAGMRTEAFF. In DNA, the CDR3 is TGTGCCAGCATAGCAGGAATGAGGACTGAAGCTTTCTTT.

In its sample, this clone was seen a few times. The V and J genes are TRBV10-2 and TRBJ2-3; a possible D gene is TRBD2 (6 bases). Germline V gene data show CDR1 as WSHSY and CDR2 as SAAADI. The CDR3 runs 15 residues. Trimming removed 6 bases at V and 3 bases at J, with 16 bases between. The chain's CDR3 is CASSLTGEDTDTQYF. The CDR3 coding sequence is TGCGCCAGCAGCTTAACGGGGGAAGATACAGATACGCAGTATTTT.

The chain recombines TRBV19 with TRBJ1-1; D gene unclear. Germline V lookup: CDR1 LNHDA, CDR2 SQIVND (reference sequence). CDR3 length: 14 residues. V lost 5 bases, J lost 0 bases, and 10 bases lay in between. This CDR3 is CASSLGDLNTEAFF. CDR3 DNA: TGTGCCAGTAGTCTCGGAGACTTGAACACTGAAGCTTTCTTT. Drawing the rest from reference TRBV19 and TRBJ1-1, the complete variable domain is DGGITQSPKYLFRKEGQNVTLSCEQNLNHDAMYWYRQDPGQGLRLIYYSQIVNDFQKGDIAEGYSVSREKKESFPLTVTSAQKNPTAFYLCASSLGDLNTEAFFGQGTRLTVV.

The rearrangement uses TRBV30 and TRBJ2-5, with D possibly called TRBD1 or TRBD2 (7 bases each). Trimming stripped 0 bases from V and 5 bases from J, with 13 bases between. This CDR3 contains 14 residues. The germline V gene encodes CDR1 GTSNPN and CDR2 SVGIG (reference sequence). The CDR3 loop is CAWSVRQGGETQYF. The DNA of the CDR3 is TGTGCCTGGAGTGTACGACAGGGAGGGGAGACCCAGTACTTC.

The chain's CDR3 is CASSLLQGDTGELFF. CDR3 DNA: TGTGCCAGCAGTTTATTACAGGGAGACACCGGGGAGCTGTTTTTT. The J gene is TRBJ2-2, the V gene TRBV28; tentatively, D is TRBD1 (6 bases). Germline assignment: CDR1 MDHEN and CDR2 SYDVKM. The CDR3 is made up of 15 amino acids. V gave up 1 base and J gave up 3 bases, with 9 bases separating them.